The present TCR beta chain was sequenced within a study of technical replicates of blood from several donors. Germline V CDR1 and CDR2: GTSNPN, SVGIG (reference sequence). Trimming cost V 3 bases and J 4 bases; bases outside gene matches: 3. This CDR3 spans 13 amino acids. Clones were read by immunoSEQ multiplex PCR, and TCRdb kept only the in-frame ones, dropping some. The top ten clones hold roughly 0.24% of a sample with about 100,000 clones, approximately 93% of them seen once. This sequence originates from a human donor in good health. Sequencing used T cells isolated from PBMCs. The J gene is TRBJ2-7, the V gene TRBV30; 10 positions agree with TRBD2. In DNA, the CDR3 is TGTGCCTGGAGCAGGACTAGCGGTTACGAGCAGTACTTC. This gives the protein CAWSRTSGYEQYF.